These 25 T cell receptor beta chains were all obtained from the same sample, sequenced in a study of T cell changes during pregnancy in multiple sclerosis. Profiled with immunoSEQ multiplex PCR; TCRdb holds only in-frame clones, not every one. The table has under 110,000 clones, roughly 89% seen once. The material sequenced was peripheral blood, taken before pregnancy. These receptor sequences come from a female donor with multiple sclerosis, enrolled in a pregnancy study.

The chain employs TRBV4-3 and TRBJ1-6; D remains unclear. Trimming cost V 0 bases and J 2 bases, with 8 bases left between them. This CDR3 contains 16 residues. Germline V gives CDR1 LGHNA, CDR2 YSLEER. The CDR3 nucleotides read TGCGCCAGCAGCCAAGACCCGGGGACCTATAATTCACCCCTCCACTTT. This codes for CASSQDPGTYNSPLHF.

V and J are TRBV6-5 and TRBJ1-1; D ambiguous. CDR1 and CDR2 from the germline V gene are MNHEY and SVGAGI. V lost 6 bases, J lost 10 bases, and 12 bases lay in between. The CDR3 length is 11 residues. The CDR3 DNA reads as TGTGCCAGCAGCATACGTCGAGGAGCTTTCTTT. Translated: CASSIRRGAFF.

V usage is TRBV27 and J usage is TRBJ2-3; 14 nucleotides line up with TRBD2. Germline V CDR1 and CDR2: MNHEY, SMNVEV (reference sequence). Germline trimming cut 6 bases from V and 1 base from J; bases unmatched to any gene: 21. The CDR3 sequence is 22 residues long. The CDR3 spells CASSSPENSATSGRAGTDTQYF. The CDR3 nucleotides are TGTGCCAGCAGCTCCCCGGAGAACTCGGCGACTAGCGGGAGGGCCGGCACAGATACGCAGTATTTT.

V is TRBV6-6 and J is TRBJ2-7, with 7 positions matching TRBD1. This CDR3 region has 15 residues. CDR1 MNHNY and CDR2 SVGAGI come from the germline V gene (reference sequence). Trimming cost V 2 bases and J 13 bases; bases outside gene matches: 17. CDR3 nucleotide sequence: TGTGCCAGCAGTTACGGGGGATCTGGACAGGAGAGTAAATACTTC. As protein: CASSYGGSGQESKYF.

CDR3 coding DNA: TGTGCCTGGAGTGGTGCCGCAGGGAGGAGGGACGGCTATGGCTACACCTTC. Translation: CAWSGAAGRRDGYGYTF. The chain links TRBV30 to TRBJ1-2; possible D gene TRBD1, 5 bases. Germline V lookup: CDR1 GTSNPN, CDR2 SVGIG (reference sequence). V dropped 1 base and J dropped 4 bases, with 22 bases sitting between them. The CDR3 is 17 amino acids.

CDR3 in amino acids: CSVGLAQETQYF. The CDR3 DNA sequence: TGCAGCGTTGGACTAGCCCAAGAGACCCAGTACTTC. This chain connects TRBV29-1 to TRBJ2-5, with 7 nucleotides matching TRBD2. Germline CDR1 and CDR2: SQVTM and ANQGSEA. The CDR3 is made up of 12 amino acids. Germline trimming cut 4 bases from V and 1 base from J; bases unmatched to any gene: 0.

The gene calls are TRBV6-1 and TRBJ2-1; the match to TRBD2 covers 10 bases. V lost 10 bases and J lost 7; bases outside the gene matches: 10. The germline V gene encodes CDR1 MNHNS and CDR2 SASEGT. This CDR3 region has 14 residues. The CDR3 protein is CATHHLAGVNEQFF. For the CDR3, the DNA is TGTGCCACCCATCATCTAGCGGGAGTGAATGAGCAGTTCTTC.

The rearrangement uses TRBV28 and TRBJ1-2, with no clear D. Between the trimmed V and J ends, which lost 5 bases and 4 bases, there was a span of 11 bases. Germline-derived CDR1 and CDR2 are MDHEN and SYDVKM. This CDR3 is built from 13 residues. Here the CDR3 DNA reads TGTGCCAGCAGTAGCACGGGTGGCTATGGCTACACCTTC. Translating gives CASSSTGGYGYTF.

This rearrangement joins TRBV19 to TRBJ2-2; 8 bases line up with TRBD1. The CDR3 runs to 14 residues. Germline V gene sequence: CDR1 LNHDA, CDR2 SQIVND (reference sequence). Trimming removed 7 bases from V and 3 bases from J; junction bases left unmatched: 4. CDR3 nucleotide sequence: TGTGCCAGTATAAACAGGGGGTACACCGGGGAGCTGTTTTTT. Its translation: CASINRGYTGELFF.

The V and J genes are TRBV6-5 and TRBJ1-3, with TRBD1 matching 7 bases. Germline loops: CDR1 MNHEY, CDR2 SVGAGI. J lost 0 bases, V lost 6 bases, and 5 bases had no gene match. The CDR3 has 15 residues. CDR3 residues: CASRIGTDSGNTIYF. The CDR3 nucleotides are TGTGCCAGCAGGATCGGGACAGACTCTGGAAACACCATATATTTT.

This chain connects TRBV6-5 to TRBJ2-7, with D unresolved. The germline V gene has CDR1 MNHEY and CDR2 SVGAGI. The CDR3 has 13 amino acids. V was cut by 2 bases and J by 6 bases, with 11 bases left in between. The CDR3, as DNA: TGTGCCAGCAGTTACATCAGGTTTGGCGAGCAGTACTTC. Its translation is CASSYIRFGEQYF.

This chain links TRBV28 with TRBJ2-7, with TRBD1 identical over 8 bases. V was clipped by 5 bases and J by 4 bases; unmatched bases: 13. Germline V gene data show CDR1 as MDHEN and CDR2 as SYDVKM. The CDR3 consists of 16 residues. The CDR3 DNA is TGTGCCAGCAGTCCTTGGGGGACAGGTGGATCTTACGAGCAGTACTTC. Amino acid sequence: CASSPWGTGGSYEQYF.

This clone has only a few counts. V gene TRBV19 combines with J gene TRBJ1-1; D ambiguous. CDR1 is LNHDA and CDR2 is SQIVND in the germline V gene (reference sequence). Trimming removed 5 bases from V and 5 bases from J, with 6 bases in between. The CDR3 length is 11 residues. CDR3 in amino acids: CASSEGTEAFF. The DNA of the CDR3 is TGTGCCAGTAGTGAGGGAACTGAAGCTTTCTTT.

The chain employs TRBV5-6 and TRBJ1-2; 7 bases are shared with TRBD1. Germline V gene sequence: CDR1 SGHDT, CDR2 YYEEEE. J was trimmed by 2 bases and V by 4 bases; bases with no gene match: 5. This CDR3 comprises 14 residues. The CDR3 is CASSHPDRNYGYTF. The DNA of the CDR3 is TGTGCCAGCAGCCATCCGGACAGGAACTATGGCTACACCTTC.

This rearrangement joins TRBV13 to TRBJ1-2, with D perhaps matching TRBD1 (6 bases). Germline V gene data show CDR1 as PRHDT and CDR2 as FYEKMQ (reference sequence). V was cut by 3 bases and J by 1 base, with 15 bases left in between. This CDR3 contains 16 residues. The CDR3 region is CASSFIGGVLNYGYTF. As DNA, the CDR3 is TGTGCCAGCAGCTTCATAGGGGGGGTCCTTAACTATGGCTACACCTTC.

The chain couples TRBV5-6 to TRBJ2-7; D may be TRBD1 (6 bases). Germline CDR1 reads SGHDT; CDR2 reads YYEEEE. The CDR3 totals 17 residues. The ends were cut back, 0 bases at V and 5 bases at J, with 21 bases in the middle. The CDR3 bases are TGTGCCAGCAGCTTGGCTGTATGGGACACCTTAACCCACGAGCAGTACTTC. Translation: CASSLAVWDTLTHEQYF. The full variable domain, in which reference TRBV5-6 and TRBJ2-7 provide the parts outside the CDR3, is DAGVTQSPTHLIKTRGQQVTLRCSPKSGHDTVSWYQQALGQGPQFIFQYYEEEERQRGNFPDRFSGHQFPNYSSELNVNALLLGDSALYLCASSLAVWDTLTHEQYFGPGTRLTVT.

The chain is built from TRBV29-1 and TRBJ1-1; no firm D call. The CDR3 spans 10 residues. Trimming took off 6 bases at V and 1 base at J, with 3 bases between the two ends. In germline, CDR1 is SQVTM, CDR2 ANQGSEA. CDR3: CSVSNTEAFF. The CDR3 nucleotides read TGCAGCGTCTCGAACACTGAAGCTTTCTTT.

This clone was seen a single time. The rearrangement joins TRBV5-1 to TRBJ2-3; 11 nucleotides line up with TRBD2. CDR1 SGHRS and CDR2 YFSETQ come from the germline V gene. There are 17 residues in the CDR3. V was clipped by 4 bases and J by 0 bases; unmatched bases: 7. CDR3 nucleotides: TGCGCCAGCAGCCAAGTTAGCGGGGGGGCTAGCACAGATACGCAGTATTTT. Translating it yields CASSQVSGGASTDTQYF. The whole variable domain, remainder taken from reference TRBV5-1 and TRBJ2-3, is KAGVTQTPRYLIKTRGQQVTLSCSPISGHRSVSWYQQTPGQGLQFLFEYFSETQRNKGNFPGRFSGRQFSNSRSEMNVSTLELGDSALYLCASSQVSGGASTDTQYFGPGTRLTVL.

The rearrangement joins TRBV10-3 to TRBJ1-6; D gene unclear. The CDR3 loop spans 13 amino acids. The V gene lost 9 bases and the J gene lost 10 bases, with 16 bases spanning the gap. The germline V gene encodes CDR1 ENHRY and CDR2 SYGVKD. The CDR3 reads CAIQTQTGSPLHF. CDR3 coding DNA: TGTGCCATACAAACCCAAACCGGGTCACCCCTCCACTTT.

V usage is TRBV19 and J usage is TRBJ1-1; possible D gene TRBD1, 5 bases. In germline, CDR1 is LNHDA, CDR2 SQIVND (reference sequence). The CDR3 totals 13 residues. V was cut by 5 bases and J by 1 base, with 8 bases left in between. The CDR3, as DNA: TGTGCCAGTAGTGTTCAGGGGAACACTGAAGCTTTCTTT. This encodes CASSVQGNTEAFF. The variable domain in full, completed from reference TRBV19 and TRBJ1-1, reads DGGITQSPKYLFRKEGQNVTLSCEQNLNHDAMYWYRQDPGQGLRLIYYSQIVNDFQKGDIAEGYSVSREKKESFPLTVTSAQKNPTAFYLCASSVQGNTEAFFGQGTRLTVV.

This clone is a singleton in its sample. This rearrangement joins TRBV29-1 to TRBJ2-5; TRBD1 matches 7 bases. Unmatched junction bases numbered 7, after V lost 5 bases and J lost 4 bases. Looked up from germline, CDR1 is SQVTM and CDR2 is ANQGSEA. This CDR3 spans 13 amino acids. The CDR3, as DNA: TGCAGCGTTATTACAGGGGTTGGAGAGACCCAGTACTTC. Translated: CSVITGVGETQYF.

Written as DNA, the CDR3 is TGTGCCAGCAGTTTCTCCCCCACTAGCGGGAGAGGGGAGACCCAGTACTTC. Translating it yields CASSFSPTSGRGETQYF. The chain couples TRBV28 to TRBJ2-5; 11 bases match TRBD2. Germline lookup yields CDR1 MDHEN and CDR2 SYDVKM. V shed 3 bases, J shed 5 bases, and the junction held 11 bases outside the gene matches. This CDR3 region has 17 residues.

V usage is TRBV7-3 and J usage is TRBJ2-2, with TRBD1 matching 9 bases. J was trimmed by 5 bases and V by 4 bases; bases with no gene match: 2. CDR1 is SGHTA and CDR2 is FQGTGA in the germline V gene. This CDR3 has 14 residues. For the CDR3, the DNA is TGTGCCAGCAGCTGGACAGGGGAAACCGGGGAGCTGTTTTTT. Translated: CASSWTGETGELFF.

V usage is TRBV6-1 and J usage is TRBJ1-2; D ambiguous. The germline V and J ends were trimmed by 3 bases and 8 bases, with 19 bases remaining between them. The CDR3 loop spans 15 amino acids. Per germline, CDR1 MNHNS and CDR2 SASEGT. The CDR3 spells CASSEGVGRAQGYTF. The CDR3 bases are TGTGCCAGCAGTGAGGGAGTGGGAAGGGCTCAGGGCTACACCTTC.

CDR3 sequence: CASSETRGVGGQYF. For the CDR3, the DNA is TGTGCCAGCAGTGAAACGAGAGGGGTGGGAGGGCAGTACTTC. V gene TRBV6-1 combines with J gene TRBJ2-7; D perhaps matches TRBD2 (6 bases). CDR1 is MNHNS, CDR2 SASEGT, per germline. V lost 2 bases and J lost 9, with 17 bases in between. The CDR3 totals 14 residues.